A single sample gave rise to the 21 T cell receptor beta chains below, sequenced in a study of beta chain features in type 1 diabetes. The sequenced template was cDNA made from the entire isolated RNA. Generated by immunoSEQ multiplex PCR, the TCRdb table keeps only in-frame clones and is missing some. The sample contains some 900,000 clones, about a sixth of which appear only once. The sample consisted of naive CD4+ T cells from blood. The source is a woman aged 18-29 years in good health.

The chain carries TRBV5-4 and TRBJ2-1; D is possibly TRBD1 (5 bases). V was shortened by 0 bases and J by 0 bases, with 16 bases between the two germline ends. The CDR3 sequence is 18 residues long. Germline V CDR1 and CDR2: SGHNT, YYREEE (reference sequence). The CDR3 DNA is TGTGCCAGCAGCTTGGGTGGGGCGGCCCCACGCTCCTACAATGAGCAGTTCTTC. Encoded protein: CASSLGGAAPRSYNEQFF.

The V gene is TRBV19, the J gene TRBJ2-5; 9 bases line up with TRBD2. V shed 10 bases, J shed 9 bases, and the junction held 15 bases outside the gene matches. CDR3 size: 14 residues. Germline lookup yields CDR1 LNHDA and CDR2 SQIVND (reference sequence). This chain's CDR3 is CATGPAGGLRAQYF. CDR3 sequence (DNA): TGTGCCACAGGGCCAGCGGGAGGCCTAAGGGCCCAGTACTTC.

The V call is TRBV6-5, the J call TRBJ2-3; no clear D. The V end was cut by 4 bases, the J end by 4 bases, with 9 bases between. The CDR3 runs 13 residues. Germline assignment: CDR1 MNHEY and CDR2 SVGAGI. CDR3 loop: CASSSAFADTQYF. The CDR3 nucleotides read TGTGCCAGCAGTTCCGCTTTTGCAGATACGCAGTATTTT.

V is TRBV18 and J is TRBJ2-2; the D is unclear. Germline lookup yields CDR1 KGHSH and CDR2 LQKENI. V lost 2 bases and J 4 bases, leaving 14 bases between the germline ends. The CDR3 runs to 16 residues. CDR3 sequence reads: CASSPALRQITGELFF. Written as DNA, the CDR3 is TGTGCCAGCTCACCAGCTCTTCGGCAGATCACCGGGGAGCTGTTTTTT.

The genes are TRBV7-9 and TRBJ2-7; 10 nucleotides agree with TRBD2. V lost 4 bases to trimming and J lost 2 bases; unmatched junction nucleotides: 5. The germline gives CDR1 SEHNR, CDR2 FQNEAQ (reference sequence). The CDR3 runs 15 residues. The CDR3 nucleotides are TGTGCCAGCAGCTATTGGACTAGCGGTCCCTACGAGCAGTACTTC. Translation: CASSYWTSGPYEQYF.

This clone has just a few counts. The V gene is TRBV28, the J gene TRBJ1-2; 9 nucleotides agree with TRBD1. The CDR3 contains 17 residues. Trimming cost V 6 bases and J 2 bases; bases outside gene matches: 13. Germline V gene lookup returns CDR1 MDHEN and CDR2 SYDVKM. Here the CDR3 reads CASRPTGQGPPNYGYTF. In DNA, the CDR3 is TGTGCCAGCAGGCCAACGGGACAGGGTCCCCCGAACTATGGCTACACCTTC.

This clone has a handful of counts. The V and J genes are TRBV7-9 and TRBJ1-1; TRBD1 is a possible D gene (6 bases). Trimming removed 5 bases at V and 1 base at J, with 11 bases between. The CDR3 extends over 14 amino acids. CDR1 and CDR2 from the germline V gene are SEHNR and FQNEAQ (reference sequence). CDR3 in amino acids: CASSHGTPNTEAFF. In nucleotides, the CDR3 is TGTGCCAGCAGCCACGGGACACCGAACACTGAAGCTTTCTTT.

This chain uses TRBV28 with TRBJ2-1; D ambiguous. The CDR3 runs to 16 residues. The germline V and J ends were trimmed by 4 bases and 0 bases, with 13 bases remaining between them. Germline V gives CDR1 MDHEN, CDR2 SYDVKM. This CDR3 reads CASSSLTASSYNEQFF. DNA of the CDR3: TGTGCCAGCAGTTCCTTGACGGCGAGCTCCTACAATGAGCAGTTCTTC. Full variable domain (remainder filled in from reference TRBV28 and TRBJ2-1): DVKVTQSSRYLVKRTGEKVFLECVQDMDHENMFWYRQDPGLGLRLIYFSYDVKMKEKGDIPEGYSVSREKKERFSLILESASTNQTSMYLCASSSLTASSYNEQFFGPGTRLTVL.

The V and J genes are TRBV7-9 and TRBJ1-1; D remains ambiguous. The V end lost 6 bases, the J end lost 0 bases, and 5 bases lay between the germline ends. The CDR3 loop spans 12 amino acids. Germline CDR1 reads SEHNR; CDR2 reads FQNEAQ (reference sequence). CDR3 amino acids: CASRRLNTEAFF. CDR3 DNA: TGTGCCAGCAGAAGGCTGAACACTGAAGCTTTCTTT. Supplemented by reference TRBV7-9 and TRBJ1-1, the full variable domain reads DTGVSQNPRHKITKRGQNVTFRCDPISEHNRLYWYRQTLGQGPEFLTYFQNEAQLEKSRLLSDRFSAERPKGSFSTLEIQRTEQGDSAMYLCASRRLNTEAFFGQGTRLTVV.

Only a few counts were recorded for this clone. V and J are TRBV2 and TRBJ2-2; D is uncertain. This CDR3 is 14 amino acids long. Looked up from germline, CDR1 is SNHLY and CDR2 is FYNNEI. V was cut by 7 bases and J by 2 bases, with 11 bases left in between. CDR3 bases: TGTGCCAGCAAGCCGGAGATAAACACCGGGGAGCTGTTTTTT. This encodes CASKPEINTGELFF.

This clone occurred a few times. The chain carries TRBV7-2 and TRBJ2-5, with unresolved D. Germline V gene sequence: CDR1 SGHTA, CDR2 FQGNSA. V was clipped by 4 bases and J by 2 bases, with 11 bases between them. CDR3 length: 14 residues. The CDR3: CASSWYGYQETQYF. The CDR3 DNA sequence: TGTGCCAGCAGCTGGTACGGCTATCAAGAGACCCAGTACTTC. Together with reference TRBV7-2 and TRBJ2-5, the CDR3 gives the full variable domain: GAGVSQSPSNKVTEKGKDVELRCDPISGHTALYWYRQSLGQGLEFLIYFQGNSAPDKSGLPSDRFSAERTGGSVSTLTIQRTQQEDSAVYLCASSWYGYQETQYFGPGTRLLVL.

The chain carries TRBV7-9 and TRBJ1-2, with unresolved D. V gave up 7 bases and J gave up 4 bases, with 19 bases separating them. The germline gives CDR1 SEHNR, CDR2 FQNEAQ (reference sequence). The CDR3 has 15 amino acids. The CDR3 DNA sequence: TGTGCCAGCACGACCTATTTTGGAGATAGCTATGGCTACACCTTC. Translated, it gives CASTTYFGDSYGYTF.

This clone was seen a handful of times. The chain links TRBV7-3 to TRBJ2-1; D is ambiguous. Per germline, CDR1 SGHTA and CDR2 FQGTGA. The V and J ends lost 2 bases and 6 bases respectively, with 11 bases between them. CDR3 length: 14 amino acids. The CDR3: CASSLALVANEQFF. DNA for the CDR3: TGTGCCAGCAGCTTAGCGTTGGTAGCCAATGAGCAGTTCTTC.

CDR3 loop: CASSDGRDTSRGLVYEQYF. The CDR3 coding sequence is TGTGCCAGCAGTGATGGGAGGGACACCTCCCGGGGGTTAGTCTACGAGCAGTACTTC. This sequence joins TRBV6-1 and TRBJ2-7, with D perhaps matching TRBD2 (7 bases). From germline, CDR1 is MNHNS and CDR2 SASEGT. The CDR3 runs 19 residues. V dropped 3 bases and J dropped 3 bases, with 27 bases sitting between them.

Only a few counts were recorded for this clone. This chain joins TRBV29-1 and TRBJ2-7, with no clear D. The length of the CDR3 is 11 residues. Deletions cut 4 bases from V and 2 bases from J, with 6 bases between. Germline V gene lookup returns CDR1 SQVTM and CDR2 ANQGSEA. CDR3 region: CSVVGTYEQYF. In nucleotides, the CDR3 is TGCAGCGTTGTTGGTACCTACGAGCAGTACTTC.

In its sample, this clone was seen a few times. This chain connects TRBV28 to TRBJ2-6; D uncertain. V lost 8 bases to trimming and J lost 4 bases, with 15 bases between them. The CDR3 runs to 15 residues. CDR1 and CDR2 from the germline V gene are MDHEN and SYDVKM. The CDR3 sequence: CASASLASGANVLTF. For the CDR3, the DNA is TGTGCCAGCGCCTCCCTGGCGTCGGGGGCCAACGTCCTGACTTTC.

CDR3 nucleotides: TGCGCCAGCAGCCAAAGTCCGACAGGGGTCGGGGAGCTGTTTTTT. Protein product: CASSQSPTGVGELFF. V usage is TRBV4-3 and J usage is TRBJ2-2, with 8 bases fitting TRBD1. After removal of 2 bases from V and 7 bases from J, the junction contained 6 bases not matched to a gene. The germline V gene has CDR1 LGHNA and CDR2 YSLEER. The CDR3 runs to 15 residues.

The rearrangement joins TRBV9 to TRBJ2-7; 11 bases line up with TRBD2. Per the germline V gene, CDR1 is SGDLS and CDR2 is YYNGEE. This CDR3 spans 15 amino acids. Germline trimming cut 4 bases from V and 2 bases from J; bases unmatched to any gene: 5. This CDR3 is CASSRGLADAYEQYF. DNA for the CDR3: TGTGCCAGCAGCAGGGGACTAGCGGATGCCTACGAGCAGTACTTC. Variable domain in full (rest from reference TRBV9 and TRBJ2-7): DSGVTQTPKHLITATGQRVTLRCSPRSGDLSVYWYQQSLDQGLQFLIQYYNGEERAKGNILERFSAQQFPDLHSELNLSSLELGDSALYFCASSRGLADAYEQYFGPGTRLTVT.

A few counts support this clone. The chain combines TRBV4-3 with TRBJ1-2; 9 nucleotides agree with TRBD1. The V gene end was trimmed by 0 bases and the J gene end by 2 bases; junction bases not matched to a gene: 4. The CDR3 has 16 amino acids. Germline CDR1 reads LGHNA; CDR2 reads YSLEER. The CDR3 loop reads CASSQDWGQGNYGYTF. Written as DNA, the CDR3 is TGCGCCAGCAGCCAAGATTGGGGACAGGGAAACTATGGCTACACCTTC.

The V call is TRBV20-1, the J call TRBJ1-1, with D possibly being TRBD1 (6 bases). Germline lookup yields CDR1 DFQATT and CDR2 SNEGSKA (reference sequence). Trimming took off 6 bases at V and 5 bases at J, with 10 bases between the two ends. The CDR3 spans 11 residues. CDR3 nucleotides: TGCAGTGCAACAGGGTCGACTGAAGCTTTCTTT. It specifies CSATGSTEAFF.

This clone has just a few counts. This chain joins TRBV15 and TRBJ2-5; 7 bases match TRBD2. V trimming: 1 base; J trimming: 11 bases; junction bases outside the gene matches: 7. The CDR3 is 13 amino acids. Germline CDR1 and CDR2: LNHNV and YYDKDF (reference sequence). The chain's CDR3 is CATSRAVVGGQYF. The CDR3 DNA reads as TGTGCCACCAGCAGAGCCGTGGTGGGGGGGCAGTACTTC. Drawing the rest from reference TRBV15 and TRBJ2-5, the complete variable domain is DAMVIQNPRYQVTQFGKPVTLSCSQTLNHNVMYWYQQKSSQAPKLLFHYYDKDFNNEADTPDNFQSRRPNTSFCFLDIRSPGLGDTAMYLCATSRAVVGGQYFGPGTRLLVL.